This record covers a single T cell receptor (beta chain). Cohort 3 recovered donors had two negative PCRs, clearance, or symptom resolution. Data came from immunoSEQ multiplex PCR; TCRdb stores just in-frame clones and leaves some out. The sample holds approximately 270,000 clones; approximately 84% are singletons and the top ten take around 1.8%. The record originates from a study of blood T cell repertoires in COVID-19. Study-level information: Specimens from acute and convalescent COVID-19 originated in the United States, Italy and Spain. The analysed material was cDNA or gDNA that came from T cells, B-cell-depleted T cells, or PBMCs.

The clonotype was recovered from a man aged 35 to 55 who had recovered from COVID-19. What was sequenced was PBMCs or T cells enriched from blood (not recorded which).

The CDR3 spells CASSFVGGQWEKLFF. CDR3 nucleotide sequence: TGTGCCAGCAGTTTCGTTGGGGGCCAGTGGGAAAAACTGTTTTTT. V is TRBV27 and J is TRBJ1-4; maybe TRBD1 (6 bases). The V gene lost 3 bases and the J gene lost 8 bases, with 16 bases spanning the gap. Germline assignment: CDR1 MNHEY and CDR2 SMNVEV (reference sequence). The CDR3 has 15 amino acids.